Each of the 17 T cell receptor beta chains below was sequenced from the same sample in a study of blood T cell repertoires in COVID-19. Repertoires were generated with immunoSEQ multiplex PCR, while TCRdb's copy carries only in-frame clones and drops some. The table records roughly 250,000 clones, roughly 80% of them present only once. The source material was peripheral blood. These receptors all come from a woman in her forties with active or convalescent COVID-19.

The chain carries TRBV7-3 and TRBJ1-1; D is ambiguous. Deletions cut 6 bases from V and 3 bases from J, with 14 bases between. Germline V lookup: CDR1 SGHTA, CDR2 FQGTGA. The CDR3 extends over 14 amino acids. CDR3 in DNA: TGTGCCAGCAGGTTATTTCCCGGGGACACTGAAGCTTTCTTT. It is translated as CASRLFPGDTEAFF.

The chain carries TRBV3-1 (or the pseudogene TRBV3-2) and TRBJ1-3; D remains ambiguous. Trimming left V 4 bases short and J 1 base short, with 8 bases between. CDR1 is LGHDT and CDR2 is YNNKEL in the germline V gene (reference sequence). The CDR3 is 14 residues long. The CDR3 reads CASSLAVSGNTIYF. DNA for the CDR3: TGTGCCAGCAGCCTAGCAGTTTCTGGAAACACCATATATTTT.

With regard to this clone: The identical CDR3 is also encoded by other nucleotide sequences in the sample. CDR3 sequence (DNA): TGTGCCAGCAGCTTAGCCGGGGGGAAGGGCTACACCTTC. Translation gives CASSLAGGKGYTF. The V gene is TRBV7-9, the J gene TRBJ1-2; a possible D gene is TRBD1 (5 bases). Germline CDR1 SEHNR, CDR2 FQNEAQ (reference sequence). Trimming took 0 bases from V and 8 from J, leaving 10 bases between them. The CDR3 has 13 residues.

This clone has more than one count but fewer than ten. This rearrangement joins TRBV9 to TRBJ2-1, with 12 bases identical to TRBD2. The trim removed 3 bases at V and 6 bases at J, leaving 4 bases unmatched. The CDR3 totals 15 residues. Germline V gives CDR1 SGDLS, CDR2 YYNGEE. Written as DNA, the CDR3 is TGTGCCAGCAGCGGAGGACTAGCGGGGATCAATGAGCAGTTCTTC. Protein: CASSGGLAGINEQFF.

The chain couples TRBV6-1 to TRBJ2-5; D may be TRBD1 (5 bases). The germline V and J ends were trimmed by 1 base and 0 bases, with 6 bases remaining between them. The CDR3 spans 14 residues. Germline CDR1 reads MNHNS; CDR2 reads SASEGT. The CDR3 region is CASSEGQNQETQYF. CDR3 nucleotide sequence: TGTGCCAGCAGTGAAGGACAGAACCAAGAGACCCAGTACTTC.

In DNA form, the CDR3 reads TGTGCCAGCAGCCAAGGGGAAACAGGGGATGAAAAACTGTTTTTT. It yields the protein CASSQGETGDEKLFF. The genes are TRBV3-1 (or the pseudogene TRBV3-2) and TRBJ1-4, with 7 bases that match TRBD1. The CDR3 has 15 residues. V was pared by 1 base and J by 6 bases, with 5 bases of the junction left unmatched. The germline CDR1 and CDR2 sequences are LGHDT and YNNKEL (reference sequence).

For the CDR3, the DNA is TGTGCCAGCAGCTTTCGGACTAATGAAAAACTGTTTTTT. Protein: CASSFRTNEKLFF. The chain couples TRBV7-2 to TRBJ1-4, with D unresolved. CDR1 is SGHTA, CDR2 FQGNSA, per germline. The CDR3 extends over 13 amino acids. V lost 3 bases and J 2 bases, leaving 4 bases between the germline ends.

This chain uses TRBV21-1 with TRBJ2-7; no check of the table's D call, TRBD1, against the DNA was made. TRBV21-1 corresponds to a pseudogene. The CDR3 consists of 13 residues. Here the CDR3 DNA reads TGTGCCAGCAGCCTGACAGGGTACGACGAGCAGTACTTC. Encoded protein: CASSLTGYDEQYF.

This sequence joins TRBV29-1 and TRBJ1-4; TRBD1 might be the D (5 bases). The CDR3 sequence is 13 residues long. The germline gives CDR1 SQVTM, CDR2 ANQGSEA. Deletions cut 3 bases from V and 10 bases from J, with 15 bases between. The CDR3, as DNA: TGCAGCGTTGAGGGGAGGGGAAGTGGAAAACTGTTTTTT. It yields the protein CSVEGRGSGKLFF.

The chain is built from TRBV27 and TRBJ1-2; 8 bases map to TRBD1. V lost 8 bases, J lost 2 bases, and 1 base stayed unmatched. CDR1 is MNHEY and CDR2 is SMNVEV in the germline V gene (reference sequence). The CDR3 runs 12 residues. Here the CDR3 reads CASRQGNYGYTF. The CDR3 region has the DNA TGTGCCAGCCGACAGGGGAACTATGGCTACACCTTC.

This chain joins TRBV9 and TRBJ1-1, with 8 bases fitting TRBD1. V trimming: 4 bases; J trimming: 6 bases; junction bases outside the gene matches: 11. Germline values: CDR1 SGDLS, CDR2 YYNGEE. The CDR3 consists of 15 residues. This CDR3 reads CASSPLRTGSAEAFF. CDR3 coding DNA: TGTGCCAGCAGCCCCCTTAGGACAGGGAGTGCTGAAGCTTTCTTT.

On this clone itself: The junction and the germline gene differ at one end; a read error may be behind it. The gene calls are TRBV7-6 and TRBJ2-7, with 7 bases fitting TRBD1. This CDR3 contains 18 residues. In germline, CDR1 is SGHVS, CDR2 FNYEAQ. CDR3 nucleotide sequence: TGTGCCAGCACCTTAACTCTATCGGACAGGTCGAGGACCTACGAGCAGTACTTC. It specifies CASTLTLSDRSRTYEQYF.

This chain uses TRBV9 with TRBJ1-6; D possibly corresponds to TRBD1 (6 bases). Looked up from germline, CDR1 is SGDLS and CDR2 is YYNGEE. V was cut by 3 bases and J by 6 bases, with 7 bases left in between. The CDR3 is made up of 13 amino acids. CDR3: CASSEGVNSPLHF. The CDR3 nucleotides read TGTGCCAGCAGCGAGGGGGTTAATTCACCCCTCCACTTT.

The gene calls are TRBV6-5 and TRBJ2-5; TRBD1 matches 8 bases. Trimming at V came to 2 bases and at J to 1 base, leaving 3 bases not matched to a gene. The CDR3 is 15 residues long. Germline assignment: CDR1 MNHEY and CDR2 SVGAGI. CDR3 in amino acids: CASSYGTGGQETQYF. The CDR3 DNA reads as TGTGCCAGCAGTTACGGTACAGGGGGCCAAGAGACCCAGTACTTC.

This clone was observed a handful of times. The chain links TRBV20-1 to TRBJ1-1; tentative D call: TRBD1 (6 bases). The germline gives CDR1 DFQATT, CDR2 SNEGSKA (reference sequence). The CDR3 has 11 amino acids. CDR3 protein: CRLGRGTEAFF. CDR3 nucleotides: TGCAGGCTGGGCAGGGGCACTGAAGCTTTCTTT.

The chain combines TRBV13 with TRBJ1-1, with 8 nucleotides matching TRBD1. Germline V gene sequence: CDR1 PRHDT, CDR2 FYEKMQ (reference sequence). CDR3 length: 15 residues. Germline trimming cut 0 bases from V and 1 base from J; bases unmatched to any gene: 1. The CDR3 spells CASSLGDRENTEAFF. For the CDR3, the DNA is TGTGCCAGCAGCTTAGGGGACAGGGAGAACACTGAAGCTTTCTTT. Full variable domain (outside the CDR3, taken from reference TRBV13 and TRBJ1-1): AAGVIQSPRHLIKEKRETATLKCYPIPRHDTVYWYQQGPGQDPQFLISFYEKMQSDKGSIPDRFSAQQFSDYHSELNMSSLELGDSALYFCASSLGDRENTEAFFGQGTRLTVV.

This chain uses TRBV28 with TRBJ1-5; D may be TRBD1 (6 bases). CDR1 MDHEN and CDR2 SYDVKM come from the germline V gene. The CDR3 length is 17 residues. V lost 2 bases, J lost 0 bases, and 14 bases lay in between. CDR3 amino acids: CASSLRQEVYSNQPQHF. CDR3 DNA sequence: TGTGCCAGCAGTTTAAGACAGGAAGTTTATAGCAATCAGCCCCAGCATTTT.